This is a list of T cell receptor beta chains from one sample in a study of patients and donors after allogeneic stem cell transplantation. MiXCR, applied by TCRdb to the RT-PCR reads, yields one record per CDR3 protein. The sample records roughly 230,000 distinct CDR3 sequences, roughly 14% being singletons. The sample taken for sequencing was blood, either unsorted or a sorted T cell fraction (not recorded which). The origin of the receptors is a human donor who was either an allogeneic HSCT recipient or a stem cell or donor lymphocyte infusion donor (not recorded which). It is not recorded whose cells these are; they may come from a transplant donor. Both conserved end residues are part of each CDR3. The D gene is left open where the match is weak. Part of the rows lack a size; the others show once, few, many or a class for expanded clones.

v_gene: TRBV11-2
abundance: few
d_gene: TRBD1
j_gene: TRBJ2-7
len: 15
CDR3nt: TGTGCCAGCAGCTTGTATAGGGGGCTGTCCTACGAGCAGTACTTC
CDR3aa: CASSLYRGLSYEQYF

v_gene: TRBV25-1
abundance: many
d_gene: NA
j_gene: TRBJ1-6
len: 12
CDR3nt: TGTGCCAGCAGTGAGGTTAATTCACCCCTCCACTTT
CDR3aa: CASSEVNSPLHF

v_gene: TRBV5-1
abundance: NA
d_gene: NA
j_gene: TRBJ1-1
len: 18
CDR3nt: TGCGCCAGCAGCTTGGAAACGGTTTACTCCCGAACGAACACTGAAGCTTTCTTT
CDR3aa: CASSLETVYSRTNTEAFF

v_gene: TRBV11-3
abundance: NA
d_gene: TRBD2
j_gene: TRBJ2-2
len: 17
CDR3nt: TGTGCCAGCAGCTTAAGGGGAGCGGGGAAATACACCGGGGAGCTGTTTTTT
CDR3aa: CASSLRGAGKYTGELFF

v_gene: TRBV19
abundance: few
d_gene: TRBD2
j_gene: TRBJ2-1
len: 15
CDR3nt: TGTGCCAGTAGTATACGCCTAGCGGGGAACAATGAGCAGTTCTTC
CDR3aa: CASSIRLAGNNEQFF

v_gene: TRBV5-1
abundance: few
d_gene: NA
j_gene: TRBJ1-1
len: 16
CDR3nt: TGCGCCAGCAGCACCGACGGGGGGCGCCTGAACACTGAAGCTTTCTTT
CDR3aa: CASSTDGGRLNTEAFF

v_gene: TRBV12-3/TRBV12-4
abundance: NA
d_gene: TRBD1
j_gene: TRBJ1-2
len: 14
CDR3nt: TGTGCCAGCAGACCCACAGGGGTATACGATGGCTACACCTTC
CDR3aa: CASRPTGVYDGYTF

v_gene: TRBV11-3
abundance: NA
d_gene: NA
j_gene: TRBJ2-3
len: 14
CDR3nt: TGTGCCAGCAGCTTACAGGGACGCACAGATACGCAGTATTTT
CDR3aa: CASSLQGRTDTQYF

v_gene: TRBV20-1
abundance: NA
d_gene: NA
j_gene: TRBJ2-1
len: 14
CDR3nt: TGCAGTGCAGCGACCCCGAGCTCCTACAATGAGCAGTTCTTC
CDR3aa: CSAATPSSYNEQFF

v_gene: TRBV7-2
abundance: many
d_gene: NA
j_gene: TRBJ1-2
len: 13
CDR3nt: TGTGCCAGCAGCTTCAAAGCTAACTATGGCTACACCTTC
CDR3aa: CASSFKANYGYTF

v_gene: TRBV5-1
abundance: NA
d_gene: TRBD2
j_gene: TRBJ2-3
len: 18
CDR3nt: TGCGCCAGCAGCTTGAGCCAGCGGGGGGGCCTTGCTCTCGATACGCAGTATTTT
CDR3aa: CASSLSQRGGLALDTQYF